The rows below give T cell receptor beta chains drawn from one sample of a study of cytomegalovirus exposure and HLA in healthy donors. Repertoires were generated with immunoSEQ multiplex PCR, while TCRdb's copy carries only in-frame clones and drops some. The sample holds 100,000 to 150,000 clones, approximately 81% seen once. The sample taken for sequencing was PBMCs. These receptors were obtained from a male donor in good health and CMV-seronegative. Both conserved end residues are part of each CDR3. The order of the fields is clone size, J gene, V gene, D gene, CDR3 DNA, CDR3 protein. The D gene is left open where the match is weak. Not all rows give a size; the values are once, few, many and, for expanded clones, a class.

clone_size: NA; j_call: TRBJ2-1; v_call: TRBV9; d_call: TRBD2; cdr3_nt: TGTGCCAGCAGCGTAGGGGACTACCCCTACAATGAGCAGTTCTTC; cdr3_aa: CASSVGDYPYNEQFF
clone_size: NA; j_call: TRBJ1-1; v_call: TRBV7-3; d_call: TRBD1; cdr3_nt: TGTGCCAGCAGCTTATCAGGGGGCAGGACTGAAGCTTTCTTT; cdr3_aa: CASSLSGGRTEAFF
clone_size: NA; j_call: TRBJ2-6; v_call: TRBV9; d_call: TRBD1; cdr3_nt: TGTGCCAGCAGCGCGATACAGGGGGCACGTGGGGCCAACGTCCTGACTTTC; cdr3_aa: CASSAIQGARGANVLTF
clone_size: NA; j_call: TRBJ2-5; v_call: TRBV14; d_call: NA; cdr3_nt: TGTGCCAGCAGCCAAGATATTGCGGTTGGGACCCAGTACTTC; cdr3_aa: CASSQDIAVGTQYF
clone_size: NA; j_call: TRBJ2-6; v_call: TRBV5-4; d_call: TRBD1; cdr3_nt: TGTGCCAGCAGCGCGGGACAGGGGAAATACTCTGGGGCCAACGTCCTGACTTTC; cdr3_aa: CASSAGQGKYSGANVLTF
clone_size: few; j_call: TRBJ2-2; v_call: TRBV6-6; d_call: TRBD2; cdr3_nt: TGTGCCAGCAGTCACTCGGGACTAGCGCCCACCGGGGAGCTGTTTTTT; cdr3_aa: CASSHSGLAPTGELFF
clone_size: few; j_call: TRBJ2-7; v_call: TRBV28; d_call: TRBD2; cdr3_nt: TGTGCCAGCAGTTCCATCCGGAGCGGGACTCTTCCCTCCGAGCAGTACTTC; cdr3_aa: CASSSIRSGTLPSEQYF
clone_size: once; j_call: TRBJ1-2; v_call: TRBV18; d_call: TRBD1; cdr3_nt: TGTGCCAGCTCACCTACATACGACAGGGGGCAGAACTATGGCTACACCTTC; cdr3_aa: CASSPTYDRGQNYGYTF
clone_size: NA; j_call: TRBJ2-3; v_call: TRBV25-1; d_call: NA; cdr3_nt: TGTGCCAGGGATCCAGGGCCCCGCGGGGTAGATACGCAGTATTTT; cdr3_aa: CARDPGPRGVDTQYF
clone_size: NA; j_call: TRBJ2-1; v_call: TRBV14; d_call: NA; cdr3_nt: TGTGCCAGCAGCCCCGACTACCCTAGTGTGCAGTTCTTC; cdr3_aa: CASSPDYPSVQFF
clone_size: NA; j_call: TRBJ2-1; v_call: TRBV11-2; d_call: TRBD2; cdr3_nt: TGTGCCACCTCTCGTAGCGGGATGGTCTACAATGAGCAGTTCTTC; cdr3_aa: CATSRSGMVYNEQFF
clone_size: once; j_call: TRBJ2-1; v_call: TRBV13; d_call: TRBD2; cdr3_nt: TGTGCCAGCAAGCTGGGGGGGGTGGGGGTGGATGAGCAGTTCTTC; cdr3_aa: CASKLGGVGVDEQFF
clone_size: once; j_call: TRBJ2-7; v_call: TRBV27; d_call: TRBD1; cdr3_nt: TGTGCCAGCAGGCCGACAGGGATGGAAGAGCAGTACTTC; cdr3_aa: CASRPTGMEEQYF
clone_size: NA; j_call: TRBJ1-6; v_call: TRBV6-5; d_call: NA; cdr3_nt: TGTGCCAGCAGTCCACAGGGTAACAATTCACCCCTCCACTTT; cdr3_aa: CASSPQGNNSPLHF
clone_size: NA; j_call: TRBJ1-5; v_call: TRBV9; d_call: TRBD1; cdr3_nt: TGTGCCAGCAGCGGTCAGGGGGCTGGTCAGCCCCAGCATTTT; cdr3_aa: CASSGQGAGQPQHF
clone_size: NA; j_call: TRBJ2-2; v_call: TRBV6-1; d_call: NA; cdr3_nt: TGTGCCAGCAGTCCGCAGGATACGAACACCGGGGAGCTGTTTTTT; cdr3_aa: CASSPQDTNTGELFF
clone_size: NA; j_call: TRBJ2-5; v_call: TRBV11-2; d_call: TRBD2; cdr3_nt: TGTGCCAGCAGCTCTCTAGCGGGAGAGCCTGAGACCCAGTACTTC; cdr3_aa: CASSSLAGEPETQYF
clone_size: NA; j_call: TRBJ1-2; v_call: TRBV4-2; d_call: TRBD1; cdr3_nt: TGTGCCAGCAGCCAAGAAGGGGGCGTAATGCATGGCTACACCTTC; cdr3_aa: CASSQEGGVMHGYTF
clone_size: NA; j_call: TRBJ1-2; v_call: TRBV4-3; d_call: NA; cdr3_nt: TGCGCCAGCAGCCAAGGGCCCTACGAGGGCGAGGGAGGCTACACCTTC; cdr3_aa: CASSQGPYEGEGGYTF